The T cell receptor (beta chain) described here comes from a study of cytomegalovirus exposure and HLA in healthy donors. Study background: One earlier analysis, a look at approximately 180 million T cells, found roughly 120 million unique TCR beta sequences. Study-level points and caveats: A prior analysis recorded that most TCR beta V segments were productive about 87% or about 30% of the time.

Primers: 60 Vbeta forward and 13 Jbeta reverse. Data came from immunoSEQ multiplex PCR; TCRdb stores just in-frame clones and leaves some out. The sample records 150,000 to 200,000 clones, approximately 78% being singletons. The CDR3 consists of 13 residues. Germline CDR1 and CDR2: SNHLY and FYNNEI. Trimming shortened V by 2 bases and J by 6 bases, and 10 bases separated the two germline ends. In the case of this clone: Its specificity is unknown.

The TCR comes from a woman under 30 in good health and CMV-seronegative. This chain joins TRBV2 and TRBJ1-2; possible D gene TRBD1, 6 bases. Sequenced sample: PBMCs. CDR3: CASSESRGHGYTF. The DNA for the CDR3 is TGTGCCAGCAGTGAATCCAGGGGCCATGGCTACACCTTC.